The rows below give T cell receptor beta chains drawn from one sample of a study of OX40 agonist ivuxolimab in advanced cancers. The method was immunoSEQ multiplex PCR; TCRdb's version includes in-frame clones alone and lacks a portion of them. The table lists 79,000 or so clones, 65% to 90% of them singletons. This sample comprised CD4+ or CD8+ T cells sorted from blood, obtained in a trial of the OX40 agonist ivuxolimab. These receptors originate from an adult with an advanced solid tumor such as melanoma, head and neck, liver or kidney cancer. The conserved cysteine and the conserved F or W are not part of the CDR3 here.

j_call v_call cdr3_aa
TRBJ2-7 TRBV30 ACIGGRSSYEQY
TRBJ2-4 TRBV28 ASRQYKNIQY
TRBJ1-1 TRBV29-1 SVVGRAVGTEAF
TRBJ2-1 TRBV9 ASSVMGQGKDEQF
TRBJ2-7 TRBV11-2 ASSLEGGAYEQY
TRBJ2-7 TRBV5-1 ASSGTGGIDEQY
TRBJ2-5 TRBV27 ASSLSLAGAKRGTQY
TRBJ2-1 TRBV5-1 ASSSYRQSEQF
TRBJ1-2 TRBV9 ASEGTREGYGYT
TRBJ1-2 TRBV5-6 ASSLDQVAGYT
TRBJ1-2 TRBV27 ASSLRWGTGNYGYT
TRBJ2-1 TRBV7-3 ASSSQGNEQF
TRBJ2-6 TRBV25-1 ASSNNLTGQSRANVLT
TRBJ1-1 TRBV6-5 ASSRGLVNTEAF
TRBJ2-5 TRBV11-2 ASSFQGGRETQY
TRBJ1-1 TRBV2 ASRGPGSGAF
TRBJ1-2 TRBV10-2 ASSQDSSNYGYT